The 26 T cell receptor beta chains listed next were all sequenced from one sample in a study of blood T cells in healthy people across ages. With a J-beta primer mix and a sample-barcoded 5' primer, a second PCR ran about 6 to 11 cycles. TCRdb called the 5' RACE reads again in MiXCR, with one record for every CDR3 protein. The table shows around 970,000 distinct CDR3 sequences, with roughly 47% occurring only once. Sequenced input: blood. These receptors originate from an older woman in good health.

This clonotype has more than one count but fewer than ten. The rearrangement uses TRBV21-1 and TRBJ2-5. TRBV21-1 is a recognized pseudogene. CDR3 length: 14 amino acids. CDR3 sequence (DNA): TGTGCCAGCAGCAAAGGAGGACGGTGCAAAGAGCAGTACTTC. This gives the protein CASSKGGRCKEQYF.

This clonotype was counted between two and nine times. V usage is TRBV7-9 and J usage is TRBJ1-4; D might be TRBD1 (6 bases). This CDR3 is 19 amino acids long. CDR1 SEHNR and CDR2 FQNEAQ come from the germline V gene (reference sequence). Trimming took off 1 base at V and 5 bases at J, with 23 bases between the two ends. This chain's CDR3 is CASSLGGTGGLRGNEKLFF. The DNA of the CDR3 is TGTGCCAGCAGCTTAGGAGGTACAGGAGGTCTAAGGGGGAATGAAAAACTGTTTTTT.

This chain uses TRBV6-5 with TRBJ2-5; the D gene could be TRBD1 or TRBD2 (5 bases each). This CDR3 is built from 15 residues. The V and J ends lost 2 bases and 5 bases respectively, with 15 bases between them. CDR1 MNHEY and CDR2 SVGAGI come from the germline V gene. CDR3 sequence: CASSYGASIRETQYF. CDR3 coding DNA: TGTGCCAGCAGTTACGGGGCTAGCATAAGGGAGACCCAGTACTTC.

This clonotype has only a few counts. The V gene is TRBV7-8, the J gene TRBJ2-1; D is ambiguous. The germline CDR1 and CDR2 sequences are SGHVS and FQNEAQ. V lost 5 bases, J lost 7 bases, and 9 bases lay in between. This CDR3 is 12 amino acids long. The CDR3 reads CASSPQSNEQFF. The CDR3 region has the DNA TGTGCCAGCAGCCCCCAGTCTAATGAGCAGTTCTTC.

This clonotype occurred a few times. The chain carries TRBV29-1 and TRBJ1-2, with a tentative D call TRBD1 (5 bases). Germline lookup yields CDR1 SQVTM and CDR2 ANQGSEA. The CDR3 is 13 amino acids. Trimming took 0 bases from V and 4 from J, leaving 9 bases between them. CDR3 DNA: TGCAGCGTTGAAGAACAGGTGGGCTATGGCTACACCTTC. As protein: CSVEEQVGYGYTF.

To note about this clonotype: One end of the junction does not line up with germline, which may come from a read error. The chain couples TRBV28 to TRBJ2-5; either TRBD1 or TRBD2 may fit D (5 bases each). This CDR3 has 16 residues. Germline CDR1 is MDHEN and CDR2 is SYDVKM. CDR3: CTSSLGTGYGQETQYF. The CDR3 region has the DNA TGTACCAGCAGTCTGGGGACGGGTTATGGCCAAGAGACCCAGTACTTC.

The chain links TRBV10-3 to TRBJ1-2, with D unclear. The germline gives CDR1 ENHRY, CDR2 SYGVKD. The CDR3 has 13 amino acids. Trimming removed 0 bases at V and 4 bases at J, with 6 bases between. The chain's CDR3 is CAISESPRYGYTF. CDR3 DNA sequence: TGTGCCATCAGTGAGTCCCCCCGCTATGGCTACACCTTC.

This clonotype was recorded a few times. The J gene is TRBJ2-5, the V gene TRBV2; D unclear. The germline V gene has CDR1 SNHLY and CDR2 FYNNEI. Trimming took off 7 bases at V and 5 bases at J, with 8 bases between the two ends. The CDR3 has 11 residues. The CDR3 region is CASTYDETQYF. Here the CDR3 DNA reads TGTGCCAGCACGTATGACGAGACCCAGTACTTC.

J is TRBJ2-3 and V is TRBV11-2, with 7 bases aligning to TRBD1. CDR1 and CDR2 (germline): SGHAT, FQNNGV. The CDR3 totals 18 residues. Trimming took 1 base from V and 1 from J; bases not matched to a gene: 11. The CDR3 here is CASSLGRGRGPRTDTQYF. CDR3 sequence (DNA): TGTGCCAGCAGCTTAGGAAGGGGGCGAGGGCCCCGCACAGATACGCAGTATTTT.

This clonotype appeared once. The chain recombines TRBV24-1 with TRBJ2-5; 9 bases fit TRBD1. The end of the DNA fits TRBJ2-7 better, so the J call may be wrong. This CDR3 region has 15 residues. Germline CDR1 KGHDR, CDR2 SFDVKD. CDR3 nucleotide sequence: TGTGCCACCAGTGATCCGGGACAGGGTTCCCACGAGCAGTACTTC. Translation: CATSDPGQGSHEQYF.

This chain joins TRBV21-1 and TRBJ1-5; no DNA check was done on the table's D call, TRBD1. TRBV21-1 corresponds to a pseudogene. This CDR3 has 15 residues. CDR3: CASSTRQLRNQPQHF. Written as DNA, the CDR3 is TGTGCCAGCAGCACTCGACAGCTACGCAATCAGCCCCAGCATTTT.

The gene calls are TRBV28 and TRBJ2-5; D is perhaps TRBD1 (6 bases). V lost 6 bases to trimming and J lost 0 bases, with 14 bases between them. CDR3 length: 15 amino acids. Germline CDR1 is MDHEN and CDR2 is SYDVKM. CDR3 in amino acids: CASRGDIGYQETQYF. CDR3 sequence (DNA): TGTGCCAGCAGGGGGGACATCGGGTACCAAGAGACCCAGTACTTC.

CDR3 bases: TGCGCCAGCAGCCAAGATAGAGGGGTTGAAAAACTGTTTTTT. Amino acids: CASSQDRGVEKLFF. The chain recombines TRBV4-1 with TRBJ1-4; TRBD1 is a possible D gene (5 bases). The CDR3 extends over 14 amino acids. Between the trimmed V and J ends, which lost 0 bases and 7 bases, there was a span of 9 bases. Per germline, CDR1 MGHRA and CDR2 YSYEKL.

The chain links TRBV6-2 or TRBV6-3 to TRBJ2-3; tentatively, D is TRBD1 or TRBD2 (5 bases each). This CDR3 has 14 amino acids. Trimming took off 8 bases at V and 2 bases at J, with 14 bases between the two ends. Germline-derived CDR1 and CDR2 are MNHEY and SVGEGT. The CDR3 loop reads CASGDPGLTDTQYF. The CDR3 DNA follows: TGTGCCAGCGGTGACCCGGGGCTCACAGATACGCAGTATTTT.

The genes are TRBV20-1 and TRBJ2-7; tentative D call: TRBD2 (7 bases). The CDR3 consists of 15 residues. Germline V CDR1 and CDR2: DFQATT, SNEGSKA (reference sequence). V was shortened by 0 bases and J by 5 bases, with 17 bases between the two germline ends. CDR3 coding DNA: TGCAGTGCTAGAGATTGGGGGGGCACGTCAGACGAGCAGTACTTC. Protein product: CSARDWGGTSDEQYF.

The V gene is TRBV28, the J gene TRBJ2-5; D may match TRBD1 or TRBD2 (5 bases each). The V end lost 2 bases, the J end lost 5 bases, and 12 bases lay between the germline ends. The CDR3 sequence is 14 residues long. Germline V gene sequence: CDR1 MDHEN, CDR2 SYDVKM. Here the CDR3 reads CASSLVGVFETQYF. The CDR3 region has the DNA TGTGCCAGCAGTTTAGTGGGGGTTTTCGAGACCCAGTACTTC.

This clonotype was seen only a few times. V is TRBV6-5 and J is TRBJ2-1, with unresolved D. V was clipped by 2 bases and J by 2 bases, with 10 bases between them. CDR3 size: 15 residues. Germline V gene sequence: CDR1 MNHEY, CDR2 SVGAGI. The CDR3: CASSYGDGPYNEQFF. The DNA for the CDR3 is TGTGCCAGCAGTTACGGAGATGGACCCTACAATGAGCAGTTCTTC.

The chain couples TRBV29-1 to TRBJ1-5, with TRBD1 identical over 7 bases. The V and J ends lost 7 bases and 0 bases, in that order; junction bases with no gene match: 12. The CDR3 has 16 residues. The V gene's germline CDR1 is SQVTM and CDR2 ANQGSEA. The CDR3 DNA is TGCAGCGCAATAACAGGGGCGGTTAATAGCAATCAGCCCCAGCATTTT. Its translation is CSAITGAVNSNQPQHF.

The rearrangement links TRBV14 to TRBJ2-5; D may be TRBD1 (6 bases). The CDR3 runs to 12 residues. The V and J ends lost 4 bases and 11 bases respectively, with 14 bases between them. CDR1 and CDR2 from the germline V gene are SGHDN and FVKESK. CDR3 in DNA: TGTGCCAGCAGCCGGGACATTCGCCAGCAGTACTTC. This translates into CASSRDIRQQYF.

CDR3 loop: CASCTNQDRTYEQYF. The CDR3 DNA reads as TGTGCCAGCTGCACAAACCAGGACAGAACCTACGAGCAGTACTTC. The gene calls are TRBV27 and TRBJ2-7, with D perhaps matching TRBD1 (6 bases). From germline, CDR1 is MNHEY and CDR2 SMNVEV (reference sequence). Trimming removed 8 bases at V and 2 bases at J, with 19 bases between. CDR3 size: 15 residues.

The rearrangement links TRBV28 to TRBJ2-5; tentatively, D is TRBD1 or TRBD2 (5 bases each). CDR3 length equals 15 residues. Germline V gene data show CDR1 as MDHEN and CDR2 as SYDVKM. V was trimmed by 3 bases and J by 11 bases, leaving 22 bases between them. CDR3 region: CASSFYRDGESQQYF. CDR3 bases: TGTGCCAGCAGTTTTTATCGGGACGGGGAGTCCCAGCAGTACTTC. Drawing the rest from reference TRBV28 and TRBJ2-5, the complete variable domain is DVKVTQSSRYLVKRTGEKVFLECVQDMDHENMFWYRQDPGLGLRLIYFSYDVKMKEKGDIPEGYSVSREKKERFSLILESASTNQTSMYLCASSFYRDGESQQYFGPGTRLLVL.

This clonotype occurred many times. The chain uses TRBV10-3 and TRBJ2-3; 7 bases are a match to TRBD1. The junction had 8 bases not matched to a gene; V was cut back by 11 bases and J by 0 bases. Germline-derived CDR1 and CDR2 are ENHRY and SYGVKD. This CDR3 comprises 14 residues. This CDR3 reads CAVQGTSSTDTQYF. The CDR3 DNA reads TGTGCCGTACAGGGGACCTCTAGCACAGATACGCAGTATTTT.

This clonotype was counted between two and nine times. J is TRBJ2-3 and V is TRBV7-2; 11 nucleotides match TRBD2. CDR3 length: 16 residues. CDR1 is SGHTA and CDR2 is FQGNSA in the germline V gene. Trimming cost V 2 bases and J 5 bases; bases outside gene matches: 6. CDR3 sequence (DNA): TGTGCCAGCAGCTTATCCGGGACTAGCGGTATAGATACGCAGTATTTT. This sequence encodes CASSLSGTSGIDTQYF. The variable domain in full, completed from reference TRBV7-2 and TRBJ2-3, reads GAGVSQSPSNKVTEKGKDVELRCDPISGHTALYWYRQSLGQGLEFLIYFQGNSAPDKSGLPSDRFSAERTGGSVSTLTIQRTQQEDSAVYLCASSLSGTSGIDTQYFGPGTRLTVL.

A word on this clonotype: This may be a read error, as it is one base from a much larger clone. The J gene is TRBJ2-1, the V gene TRBV7-2; no reliable D call. The ends were cut back, 5 bases at V and 6 bases at J, with 14 bases in the middle. Germline V gives CDR1 SGHTA, CDR2 FQGNSA. The CDR3 has 14 residues. The CDR3 here is CASSVYLATNEQFF. The CDR3 region has the DNA TGTGCCAGCAGCGTGTACTTAGCCACCAATGAGCAGTTCTTC.

The genes are TRBV7-2 and TRBJ2-3; D might be TRBD1 (6 bases). CDR3 length: 16 amino acids. Between the trimmed V and J ends, which lost 3 bases and 3 bases, there was a span of 16 bases. The V gene's germline CDR1 is SGHTA and CDR2 FQGNSA. The CDR3 region is CASSLPQGTLTDTQYF. The DNA for the CDR3 is TGTGCCAGCAGCTTGCCACAAGGGACATTGACAGATACGCAGTATTTT.

This chain uses TRBV7-9 with TRBJ2-3; 8 nucleotides align to TRBD2. Unmatched junction bases numbered 4, after V lost 5 bases and J lost 0 bases. The CDR3 covers 15 residues. Per germline, CDR1 SEHNR and CDR2 FQNEAQ (reference sequence). The CDR3 nucleotides read TGTGCCAGCAGCCAAATAGCGGGAAGCACAGATACGCAGTATTTT. It encodes CASSQIAGSTDTQYF.